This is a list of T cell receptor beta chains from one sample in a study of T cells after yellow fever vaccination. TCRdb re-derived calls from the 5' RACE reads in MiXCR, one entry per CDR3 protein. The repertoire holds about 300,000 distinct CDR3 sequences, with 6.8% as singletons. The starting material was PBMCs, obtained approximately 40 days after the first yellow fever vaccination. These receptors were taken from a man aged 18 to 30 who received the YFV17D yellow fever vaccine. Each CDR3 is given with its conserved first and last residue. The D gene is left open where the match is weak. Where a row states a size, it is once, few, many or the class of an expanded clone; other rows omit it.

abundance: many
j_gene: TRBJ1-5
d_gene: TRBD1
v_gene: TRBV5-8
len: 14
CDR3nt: TGTGCCAGCAGCATCGGACAGGGAGGGCAGCCCCAGCATTTT
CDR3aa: CASSIGQGGQPQHF

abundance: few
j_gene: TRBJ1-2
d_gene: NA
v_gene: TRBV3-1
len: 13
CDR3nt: TGTGCCAGCAGCCTTACGGACTTCTATGGCTACACCTTC
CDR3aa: CASSLTDFYGYTF

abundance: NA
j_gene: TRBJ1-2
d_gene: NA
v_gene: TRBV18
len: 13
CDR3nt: TGTGCCAGCTCACCGGACGGGACACTTGGCTACACCTTC
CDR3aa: CASSPDGTLGYTF

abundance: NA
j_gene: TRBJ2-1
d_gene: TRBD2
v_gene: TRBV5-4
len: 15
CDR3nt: TGTGCCAGCAGCTTGAAGACTAGCGGGGAGAATGAGCAGTTCTTC
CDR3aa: CASSLKTSGENEQFF

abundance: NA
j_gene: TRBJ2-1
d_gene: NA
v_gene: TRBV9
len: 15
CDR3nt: TGTGCCAGCAGCGTAGGAGGGTCCGGGGGCAATGAGCAGTTCTTC
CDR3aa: CASSVGGSGGNEQFF

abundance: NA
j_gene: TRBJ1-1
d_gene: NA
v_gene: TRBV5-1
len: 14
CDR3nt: TGCGCCAGCAGCTCGCGACAGTCGAACACTGAAGCTTTCTTT
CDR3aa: CASSSRQSNTEAFF

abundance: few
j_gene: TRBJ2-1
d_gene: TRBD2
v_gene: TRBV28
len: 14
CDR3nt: TGTGCCAGCAGATCTAGCGGGGGGCAGGGTGAGCAGTTCTTC
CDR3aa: CASRSSGGQGEQFF

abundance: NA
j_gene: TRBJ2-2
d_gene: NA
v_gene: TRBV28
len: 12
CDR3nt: TGTGCCAGCAGTCCCCTACTCGGGGAGCTGTTTTTT
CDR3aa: CASSPLLGELFF

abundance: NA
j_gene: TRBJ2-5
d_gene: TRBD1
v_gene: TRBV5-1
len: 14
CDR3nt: TGCGCCAGCAAGGACAGGGGCATAGGAGAGACCCAGTACTTC
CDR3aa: CASKDRGIGETQYF

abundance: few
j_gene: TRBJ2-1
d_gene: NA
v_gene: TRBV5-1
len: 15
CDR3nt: TGCGCCAGCAGCTTGGTGGGGAGCTCCTACAATGAGCAGTTCTTC
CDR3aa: CASSLVGSSYNEQFF

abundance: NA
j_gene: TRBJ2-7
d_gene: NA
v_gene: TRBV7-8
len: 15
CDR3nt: TGTGCCAGCAGCCTCAACGCAGGCTGGGCAAAAGAGCAGTACTTC
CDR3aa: CASSLNAGWAKEQYF

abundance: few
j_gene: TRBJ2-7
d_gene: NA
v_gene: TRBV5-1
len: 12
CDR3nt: TGCGCCAGCAGCCCCCCGACCTACGAGCAGTACTTC
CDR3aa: CASSPPTYEQYF

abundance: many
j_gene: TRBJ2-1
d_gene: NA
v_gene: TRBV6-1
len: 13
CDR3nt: TGTGCCAGCAGGCACGGACAGTACAATGAGCAGTTCTTC
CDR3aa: CASRHGQYNEQFF

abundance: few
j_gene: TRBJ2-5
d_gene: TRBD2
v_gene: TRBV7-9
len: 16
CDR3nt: TGTGCCAGCAGACAAATGGGGACTAGCGAACAAGAGACCCAGTACTTC
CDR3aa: CASRQMGTSEQETQYF

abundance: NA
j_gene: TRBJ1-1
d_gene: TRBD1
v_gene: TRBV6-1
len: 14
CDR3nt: TGTGCCAGCAGATCGACAGGGGAGCATGCTCAGGCTTTCTTT
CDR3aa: CASRSTGEHAQAFF

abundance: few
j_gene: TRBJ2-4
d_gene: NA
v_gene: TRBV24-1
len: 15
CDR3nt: TGTGCCACCAGTGACCCCGGTCAGGCCAAAAACATTCAGTACTTC
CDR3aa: CATSDPGQAKNIQYF

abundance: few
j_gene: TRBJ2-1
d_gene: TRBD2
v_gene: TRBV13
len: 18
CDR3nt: TGTGCCAGCAGCTTACGAGCGGGGGAGTTCCACTCCTACAATGAGCAGTTCTTC
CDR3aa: CASSLRAGEFHSYNEQFF

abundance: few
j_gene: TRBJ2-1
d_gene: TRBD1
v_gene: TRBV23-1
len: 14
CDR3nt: TGCGCCAGCAACTGGACAGGGAGCTCGAGTGAGCAGTTCTTC
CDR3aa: CASNWTGSSSEQFF

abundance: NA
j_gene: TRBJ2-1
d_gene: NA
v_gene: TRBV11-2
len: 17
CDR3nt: TGTGCCAGCAGCTTAGATTTCAGGGGTCACCTTTACAATGAGCAGTTCTTC
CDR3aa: CASSLDFRGHLYNEQFF

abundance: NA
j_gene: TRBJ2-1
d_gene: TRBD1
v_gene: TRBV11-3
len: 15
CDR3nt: TGTGCCAGCAGCCTATGGACAGGGCCTAACAATGAGCAGTTCTTC
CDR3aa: CASSLWTGPNNEQFF

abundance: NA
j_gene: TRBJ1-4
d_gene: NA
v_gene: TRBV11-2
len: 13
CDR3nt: TGTGCCAGCAGCTTAGAGTCAGGAGAAAAACTGTTTTTT
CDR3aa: CASSLESGEKLFF

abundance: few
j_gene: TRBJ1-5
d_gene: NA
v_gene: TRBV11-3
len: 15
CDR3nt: TGTGCCAGCAGCCCATCAGGGACAAACATGCAGCCCCAGCATTTT
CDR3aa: CASSPSGTNMQPQHF

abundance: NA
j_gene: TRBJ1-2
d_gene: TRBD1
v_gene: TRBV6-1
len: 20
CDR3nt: TGTGCCAGCAGTGAACTCTCTTTACGGGACAGGGGCTCGGCGGGCTATGGCTACACCTTC
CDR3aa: CASSELSLRDRGSAGYGYTF

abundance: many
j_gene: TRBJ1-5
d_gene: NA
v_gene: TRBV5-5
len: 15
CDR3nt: TGTGCCAGCAGCTTGTCGACATATAGCAATCAGCCCCAGCATTTT
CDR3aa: CASSLSTYSNQPQHF

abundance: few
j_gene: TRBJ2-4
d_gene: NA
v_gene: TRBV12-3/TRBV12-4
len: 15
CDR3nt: TGTGCCAGCGGAATCTCCGGGACAGCCAAAAACATTCAGTACTTC
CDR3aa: CASGISGTAKNIQYF

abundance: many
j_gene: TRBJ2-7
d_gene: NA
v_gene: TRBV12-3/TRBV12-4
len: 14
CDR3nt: TGTGCCAGCAGACGAGCACAGGGTTCCTACGAGCAGTACTTC
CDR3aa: CASRRAQGSYEQYF

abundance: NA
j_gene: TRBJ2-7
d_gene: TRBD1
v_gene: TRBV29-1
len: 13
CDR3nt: TGCAGCGCCTCCGGGACAGGGATCTACGAGCAGTACTTC
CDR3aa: CSASGTGIYEQYF